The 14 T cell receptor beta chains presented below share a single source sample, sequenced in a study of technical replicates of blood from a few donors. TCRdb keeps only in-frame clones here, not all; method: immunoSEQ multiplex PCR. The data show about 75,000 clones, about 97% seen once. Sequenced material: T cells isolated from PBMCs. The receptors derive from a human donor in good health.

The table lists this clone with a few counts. The CDR3 protein is CASSYGGGSYEQYF. The CDR3 nucleotides read TGTGCCAGCAGTTACGGCGGGGGGAGCTACGAGCAGTACTTC. This rearrangement joins TRBV6-5 to TRBJ2-7, with TRBD2 matching 8 bases. The J segment lost 3 bases and the V segment lost 2 bases, leaving 3 bases of the junction unmatched. CDR1 is MNHEY and CDR2 is SVGAGI in the germline V gene. The CDR3 covers 14 residues.

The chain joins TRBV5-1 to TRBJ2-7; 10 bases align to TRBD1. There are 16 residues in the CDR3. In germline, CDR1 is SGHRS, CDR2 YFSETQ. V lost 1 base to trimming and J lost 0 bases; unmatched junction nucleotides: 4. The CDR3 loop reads CASSLSGQGSSYEQYF. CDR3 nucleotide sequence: TGCGCCAGCAGCTTGTCGGGACAGGGGAGCTCCTACGAGCAGTACTTC.

DNA of the CDR3: TGTGCCAGTAGTATAGGGTGGACAGGGGTTGCAGATACGCAGTATTTT. It codes for CASSIGWTGVADTQYF. This rearrangement joins TRBV19 to TRBJ2-3; the match to TRBD1 covers 9 bases. This CDR3 contains 16 residues. Germline CDR1 LNHDA, CDR2 SQIVND (reference sequence). V dropped 1 base and J dropped 4; count of bases not matched to a gene: 6. The variable domain in full, with the rest retrieved from reference TRBV19 and TRBJ2-3, is DGGITQSPKYLFRKEGQNVTLSCEQNLNHDAMYWYRQDPGQGLRLIYYSQIVNDFQKGDIAEGYSVSREKKESFPLTVTSAQKNPTAFYLCASSIGWTGVADTQYFGPGTRLTVL.

CDR3 coding DNA: TGTGCCAGCAGTTACGGGGCGCAGCCCCAGCATTTT. Protein sequence: CASSYGAQPQHF. The gene calls are TRBV6-6 and TRBJ1-5; the D gene is possibly TRBD1 (5 bases). The CDR3 totals 12 residues. Trimming took 2 bases from V and 7 from J, leaving 6 bases between them. Per the germline V gene, CDR1 is MNHNY and CDR2 is SVGAGI (reference sequence).

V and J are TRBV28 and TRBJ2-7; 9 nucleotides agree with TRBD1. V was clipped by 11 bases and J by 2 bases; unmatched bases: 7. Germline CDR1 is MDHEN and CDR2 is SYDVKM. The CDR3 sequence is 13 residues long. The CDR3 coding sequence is TGTGCCGGATCAGACAGGGGGGCCTACGAGCAGTACTTC. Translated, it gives CAGSDRGAYEQYF.

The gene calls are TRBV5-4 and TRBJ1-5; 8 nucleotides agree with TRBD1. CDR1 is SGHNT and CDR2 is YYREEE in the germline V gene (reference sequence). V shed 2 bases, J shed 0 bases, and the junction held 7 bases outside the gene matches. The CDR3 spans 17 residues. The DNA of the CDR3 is TGTGCCAGCAGCTTCCGTGCCGGGACAGGTAGCAATCAGCCCCAGCATTTT. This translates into CASSFRAGTGSNQPQHF.

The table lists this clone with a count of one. As DNA, the CDR3 is TGCAGGACCGGGACAGGGGTCGAGCAGTACTTC. Encoded protein: CRTGTGVEQYF. This sequence joins TRBV20-1 and TRBJ2-7; TRBD1 matches 10 bases. In germline, CDR1 is DFQATT, CDR2 SNEGSKA (reference sequence). The CDR3 contains 11 residues.

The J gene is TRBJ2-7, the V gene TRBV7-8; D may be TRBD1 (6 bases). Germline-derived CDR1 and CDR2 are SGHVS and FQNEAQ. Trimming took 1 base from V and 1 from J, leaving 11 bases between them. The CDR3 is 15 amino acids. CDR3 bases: TGTGCCAGCAGCTTAGTACAGGGCGGATCCTACGAGCAGTACTTC. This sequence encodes CASSLVQGGSYEQYF.

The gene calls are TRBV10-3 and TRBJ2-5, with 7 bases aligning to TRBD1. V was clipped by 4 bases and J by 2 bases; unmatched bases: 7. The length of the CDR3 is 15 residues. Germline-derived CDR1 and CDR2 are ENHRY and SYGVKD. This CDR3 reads CAISAALGQQETQYF. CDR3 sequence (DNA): TGTGCCATCAGTGCCGCCTTGGGACAGCAAGAGACCCAGTACTTC.

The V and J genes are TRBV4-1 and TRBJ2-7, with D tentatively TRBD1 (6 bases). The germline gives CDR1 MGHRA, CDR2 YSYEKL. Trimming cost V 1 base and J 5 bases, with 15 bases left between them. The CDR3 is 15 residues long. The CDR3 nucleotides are TGCGCCAGCAGCCAAGGCCCGACTAAGGGGGACGAGCAGTACTTC. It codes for CASSQGPTKGDEQYF.

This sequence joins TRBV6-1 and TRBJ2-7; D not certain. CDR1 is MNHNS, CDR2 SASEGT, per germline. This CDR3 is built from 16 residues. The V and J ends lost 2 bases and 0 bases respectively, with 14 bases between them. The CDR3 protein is CASSESPFYSSYEQYF. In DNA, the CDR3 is TGTGCCAGCAGTGAATCCCCTTTTTACAGCTCCTACGAGCAGTACTTC.

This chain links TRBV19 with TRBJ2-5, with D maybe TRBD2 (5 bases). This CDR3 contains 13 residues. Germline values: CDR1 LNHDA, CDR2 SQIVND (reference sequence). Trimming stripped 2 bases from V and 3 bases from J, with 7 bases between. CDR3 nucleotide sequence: TGTGCCAGTAGTATATGGCGGGAAGAGACCCAGTACTTC. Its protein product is CASSIWREETQYF.

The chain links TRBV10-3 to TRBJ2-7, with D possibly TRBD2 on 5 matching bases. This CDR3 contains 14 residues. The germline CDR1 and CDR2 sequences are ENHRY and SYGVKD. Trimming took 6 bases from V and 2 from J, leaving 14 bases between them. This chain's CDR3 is CAIRGSAEAYEQYF. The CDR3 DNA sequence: TGTGCCATCAGGGGTTCAGCGGAGGCCTACGAGCAGTACTTC.

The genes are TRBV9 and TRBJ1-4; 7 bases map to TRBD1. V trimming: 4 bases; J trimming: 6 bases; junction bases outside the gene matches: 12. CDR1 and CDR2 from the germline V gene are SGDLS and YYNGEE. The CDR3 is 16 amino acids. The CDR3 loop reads CASSPTQGSSHEKLFF. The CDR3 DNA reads TGTGCCAGCAGCCCGACACAGGGGAGCTCCCATGAAAAACTGTTTTTT.